These T cell receptor beta chains were read from a single sample in a study of blood T cell repertoires in COVID-19. The protocol was immunoSEQ multiplex PCR, while the TCRdb copy is restricted to in-frame clones and leaves out a portion. Of fewer than 150,000 clones in the sample, around 90% were seen once. Sequencing was done on a sample of peripheral blood. Every receptor here comes from a human donor in a cohort sampled during active COVID-19. Each CDR3 is given with its conserved first and last residue. Fields, in order: D gene, clone size, J gene, CDR3 length, V gene, CDR3 DNA, CDR3 protein. The D gene is left open where the match is weak. Size is stated for part of the rows, as once, few or many counts, or as a class when the clone is expanded.

d_gene: .; abundance: once; j_gene: TRBJ1-3; len: 14; v_gene: TRBV6-5; CDR3nt: TGTGCCAGCACTGGATCAGGCTCTGGAAACACCATATATTTT; CDR3aa: CASTGSGSGNTIYF
d_gene: .; abundance: .; j_gene: TRBJ2-7; len: 13; v_gene: TRBV5-1; CDR3nt: TGCGCCAGCAGCTTCTTCCCCCAGGACGAGCAGTACTTC; CDR3aa: CASSFFPQDEQYF
d_gene: .; abundance: .; j_gene: TRBJ2-1; len: 13; v_gene: TRBV2; CDR3nt: TGTGCCAGCAGTCCACAGGTATACAATGAGCAGTTCTTC; CDR3aa: CASSPQVYNEQFF
d_gene: .; abundance: .; j_gene: TRBJ1-1; len: 13; v_gene: TRBV12-3/TRBV12-4; CDR3nt: TGTGCCAGCAGATTACAGGGATACACTGAAGCTTTCTTT; CDR3aa: CASRLQGYTEAFF
d_gene: TRBD1; abundance: .; j_gene: TRBJ2-2; len: 15; v_gene: TRBV6-5; CDR3nt: TGTGCCAGCAGTCCCGACAGGGGCAAAGGCGGGGAGCTGTTTTTT; CDR3aa: CASSPDRGKGGELFF
d_gene: .; abundance: .; j_gene: TRBJ2-1; len: 15; v_gene: TRBV9; CDR3nt: TGTGCCAGCAGCGTAGTAGACTCACTTTACAATGAGCAGTTCTTC; CDR3aa: CASSVVDSLYNEQFF
d_gene: TRBD1; abundance: .; j_gene: TRBJ2-2; len: 15; v_gene: TRBV7-7; CDR3nt: TGTGCTAGCAGTTCGACAGGGTCCGGCACCGGGGAGCTGTTTTTT; CDR3aa: CASSSTGSGTGELFF
d_gene: TRBD2; abundance: .; j_gene: TRBJ2-1; len: 16; v_gene: TRBV14; CDR3nt: TGTGCCAGCAGCCCCCTAGGCGGGAGCTCCTACAATGAGCAGTTCTTC; CDR3aa: CASSPLGGSSYNEQFF
d_gene: TRBD2; abundance: .; j_gene: TRBJ2-1; len: 15; v_gene: TRBV3-1/TRBV3-2; CDR3nt: TGTGCCAGCAGCCAAGGGACTAGCGGGACTCATGAGCAGTTCTTC; CDR3aa: CASSQGTSGTHEQFF
d_gene: .; abundance: .; j_gene: TRBJ1-2; len: 14; v_gene: TRBV13; CDR3nt: TGTGCCAGCAGCTTGGGCAGAACTAACTATGGCTACACCTTC; CDR3aa: CASSLGRTNYGYTF
d_gene: .; abundance: .; j_gene: TRBJ1-1; len: 13; v_gene: TRBV5-5; CDR3nt: TGTGCCAGCAGCGGCGGGGGCTACACTGAAGCTTTCTTT; CDR3aa: CASSGGGYTEAFF
d_gene: .; abundance: .; j_gene: TRBJ1-2; len: 13; v_gene: TRBV30; CDR3nt: TGTGCCTGTACAGGGATTGGTGACTATGGCTACACCTTC; CDR3aa: CACTGIGDYGYTF
d_gene: .; abundance: .; j_gene: TRBJ2-7; len: 17; v_gene: TRBV3-1/TRBV3-2; CDR3nt: TGTGCCAGCAGCCAAGATCCCACTGGGTATGGGGCCTTCGGGCAGTACTTC; CDR3aa: CASSQDPTGYGAFGQYF